A selection of T cell receptor beta chains follows, all from one sample in a study of PD-1 blockade in classical Hodgkin lymphoma. TCRdb's table, derived via immunoSEQ multiplex PCR, lists solely in-frame clones and lacks some. The data show about 23,000 clones, 80% to 90% seen once. The sample in question was peripheral blood mononuclear cells (PBMCs), obtained before the second cycle of nivolumab. The receptors derive from a human donor with classical Hodgkin lymphoma. Both conserved end residues are part of each CDR3. Each record gives: CDR3 length, clone size, J gene, V gene, D gene, CDR3 protein, CDR3 DNA. D genes are given only for firm matches. Some rows mark clone size as missing; the rest say once, few, many or name a class of expanded clone.

18 | few | TRBJ2-6 | TRBV9 | TRBD2 | CASSGRLAGVSGANVLTF | TGTGCCAGCAGCGGGCGACTAGCGGGGGTCTCTGGGGCCAACGTCCTGACTTTC
18 | NA | TRBJ1-4 | TRBV7-9 | NA | CASSIAIRRETTNEKLFF | TGTGCCAGCAGCATAGCAATCCGCAGGGAGACAACTAATGAAAAACTGTTTTTT
21 | NA | TRBJ1-1 | TRBV4-2 | NA | CASSPTATALGRKGWVTEAFF | TGTGCCAGCAGCCCAACCGCTACCGCCTTAGGAAGAAAAGGCTGGGTCACTGAAGCTTTCTTT
13 | NA | TRBJ2-2 | TRBV27 | NA | CASSLSQTGELFF | TGTGCCAGCAGTTTAAGCCAGACCGGGGAGCTGTTTTTT
14 | NA | TRBJ1-2 | TRBV4-3 | NA | CASSHTGRSYGYTF | TGCGCCAGCAGCCATACAGGGAGGAGCTATGGCTACACCTTC
14 | NA | TRBJ2-1 | TRBV4-3 | NA | CASSQDLPANEQFF | TGCGCCAGCAGCCAAGATCTCCCCGCCAATGAGCAGTTCTTC
16 | NA | TRBJ2-3 | TRBV19 | TRBD1 | CASSHSGQGWTDTQYF | TGTGCCAGTAGTCATTCGGGACAGGGGTGGACAGATACGCAGTATTTT
15 | once | TRBJ1-2 | TRBV28 | TRBD1 | CASRPGTGGGYGYTF | TGTGCCAGCAGACCCGGGACAGGGGGAGGGTATGGCTACACCTTC
16 | once | TRBJ2-2 | TRBV7-6 | TRBD2 | CASSPTSGANTGELFF | TGTGCCAGCAGCCCGACTAGCGGGGCTAACACCGGGGAGCTGTTTTTT
14 | NA | TRBJ1-2 | TRBV13 | NA | CASSDGHSNYGYTF | TGTGCCAGCAGTGACGGACATTCAAACTATGGCTACACCTTC
15 | NA | TRBJ2-5 | TRBV5-1 | TRBD2 | CASSFASGARETQYF | TGCGCCAGCAGCTTCGCTAGCGGGGCGAGGGAGACCCAGTACTTC
14 | NA | TRBJ2-1 | TRBV7-2 | NA | CASISRVGHNEQFF | TGTGCCAGCATCTCCCGGGTTGGCCACAATGAGCAGTTCTTC
10 | NA | TRBJ1-5 | TRBV20-1 | NA | CSAASGPQHF | TGCAGTGCTGCCTCTGGGCCCCAGCATTTT
13 | once | TRBJ2-3 | TRBV19 | NA | CASSSRAADTQYF | TGTGCCAGTAGTTCCCGGGCGGCAGATACGCAGTATTTT
17 | NA | TRBJ2-1 | TRBV11-2 | NA | CASSPGSHQSSYNEQFF | TGTGCCAGCAGCCCAGGGTCACACCAAAGCTCCTACAATGAGCAGTTCTTC
16 | NA | TRBJ2-1 | TRBV10-1 | TRBD1 | CASSGPPGQGINEQFF | TGCGCCAGCAGTGGACCCCCGGGACAGGGAATCAATGAGCAGTTCTTC
15 | few | TRBJ2-3 | TRBV5-1 | NA | CASSLEDPSTDTQYF | TGCGCCAGCAGCTTGGAGGATCCTAGCACAGATACGCAGTATTTT
17 | NA | TRBJ2-6 | TRBV10-3 | NA | CAIRARLLGTGANVLTF | TGTGCCATCAGGGCTAGGCTATTAGGCACTGGGGCCAACGTCCTGACTTTC
16 | NA | TRBJ2-5 | TRBV5-1 | TRBD1 | CASSSTGGNVGETQYF | TGCGCCAGCAGCTCTACAGGGGGGAACGTTGGTGAGACCCAGTACTTC
15 | NA | TRBJ1-1 | TRBV5-1 | NA | CASSPHGQWNTEAFF | TGCGCCAGCAGCCCCCACGGACAGTGGAACACTGAAGCTTTCTTT
18 | NA | TRBJ2-5 | TRBV5-5 | TRBD1 | CASTQRALRDRGKETQYF | TGTGCCAGCACCCAACGCGCCCTCCGGGACAGGGGCAAAGAGACCCAGTACTTC
16 | medium-sized | TRBJ2-3 | TRBV6-6 | TRBD2 | CASSLNSGGHTDTQYF | TGTGCCAGCAGTCTTAATAGCGGGGGGCATACAGATACGCAGTATTTT